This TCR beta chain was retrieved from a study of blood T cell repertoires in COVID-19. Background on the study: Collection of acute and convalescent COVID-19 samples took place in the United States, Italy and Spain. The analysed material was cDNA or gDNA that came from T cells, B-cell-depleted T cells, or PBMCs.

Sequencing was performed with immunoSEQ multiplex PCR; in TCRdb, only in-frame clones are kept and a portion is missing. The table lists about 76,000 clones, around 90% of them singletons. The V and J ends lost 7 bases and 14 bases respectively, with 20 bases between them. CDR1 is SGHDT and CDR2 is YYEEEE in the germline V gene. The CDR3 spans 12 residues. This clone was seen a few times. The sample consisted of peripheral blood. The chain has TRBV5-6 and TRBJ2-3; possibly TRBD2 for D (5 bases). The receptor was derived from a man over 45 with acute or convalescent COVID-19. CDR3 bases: TGTGCCAGCCACACAATAACTAGTTCTCTGTATTTT. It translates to CASHTITSSLYF.